This TCR beta chain was recovered during a study of graft-versus-host responses after intestinal transplantation. Turning to the study itself: Following induction with anti-thymocyte globulin, all recipients were given tacrolimus and steroids for 2 to 4 years.

This CDR3 region has 15 residues. J gave up 5 bases and V 1 base, and 7 bases lay outside the gene matches. Looked up from germline, CDR1 is SGHRS and CDR2 is YFSETQ. Using immunoSEQ multiplex PCR, the repertoire was profiled, and TCRdb retains in-frame clones only, with some absent. The table includes about 86,000 clones, less than 90% detected once. Whole-study findings and limits: Early post-transplant HvG declines showed an association with peak circulating GvH clone levels. Recipient marrow harbored GvH clones, some of which surfaced first in ileum or blood. Allografts of one patient group, those with graft-donor T cell macrochimerism, had high graft-versus-host to host-versus-graft clonal ratios.

As regards this clone: Its specificity is unknown.

This TCR was recovered from a human donor who was the organ donor for an intestinal transplant. V usage is TRBV5-1 and J usage is TRBJ1-2; 8 bases match TRBD1. Specimen: unstimulated CD4+ T cells sorted from spleen or lymph node cells, collected before transplant. CDR3 in amino acids: CASSLSSGGGYGYTF. DNA for the CDR3: TGCGCCAGCAGCTTGTCCTCAGGGGGCGGTTATGGCTACACCTTC.